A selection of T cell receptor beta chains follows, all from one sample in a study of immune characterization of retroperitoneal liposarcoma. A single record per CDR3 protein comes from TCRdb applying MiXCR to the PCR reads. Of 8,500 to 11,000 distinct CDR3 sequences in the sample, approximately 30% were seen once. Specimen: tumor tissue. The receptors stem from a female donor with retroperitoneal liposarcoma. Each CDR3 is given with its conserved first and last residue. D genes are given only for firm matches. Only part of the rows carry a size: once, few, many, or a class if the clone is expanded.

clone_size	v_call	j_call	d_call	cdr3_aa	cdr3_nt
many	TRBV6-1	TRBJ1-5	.	CASSVDSGFFQPQHF	TGTGCCAGCAGCGTGGACAGTGGTTTCTTTCAGCCCCAGCATTTT
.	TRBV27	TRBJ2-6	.	CASPSGANVLTF	TGTGCCAGCCCCTCTGGGGCCAACGTCCTGACTTTC
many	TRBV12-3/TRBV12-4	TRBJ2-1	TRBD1	CASKVGTGLYEQFF	TGTGCCAGCAAGGTCGGGACAGGACTTTACGAGCAGTTCTTC
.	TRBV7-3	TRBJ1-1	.	CASSEGHLMNTEAFF	TGTGCCAGCAGCGAGGGACACCTCATGAACACTGAAGCTTTCTTT
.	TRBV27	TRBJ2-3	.	CASSLRGDTQYF	TGTGCCAGCAGTTTACGGGGGGATACGCAGTATTTT
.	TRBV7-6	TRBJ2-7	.	CASSSRPGTYSYEQYF	TGTGCCAGCAGCTCCCGCCCCGGGACTTACTCCTACGAGCAGTACTTC
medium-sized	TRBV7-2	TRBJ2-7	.	CASSLDGGTFNEQYF	TGTGCCAGCAGCTTAGATGGAGGCACTTTCAATGAGCAGTACTTC
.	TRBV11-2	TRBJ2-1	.	CASSLDPPFLDSYNEQFF	TGTGCCAGCAGCTTAGATCCGCCCTTCCTAGACTCCTACAATGAGCAGTTCTTC
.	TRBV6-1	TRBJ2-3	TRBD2	CASSPTSGSTDTQYF	TGTGCCAGCAGTCCTACTAGCGGTAGCACAGATACGCAGTATTTT
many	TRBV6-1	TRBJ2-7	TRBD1	CASSSSGTGTYEQYF	TGTGCCAGCAGTTCCTCCGGGACAGGGACCTACGAGCAGTACTTC
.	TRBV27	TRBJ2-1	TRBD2	CASSPAGLAGGSAHNEQFF	TGTGCCAGCAGTCCCGCCGGACTAGCGGGGGGCTCCGCCCACAATGAGCAGTTCTTC
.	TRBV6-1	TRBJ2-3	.	CASTPSLGGFRADTQYF	TGTGCCAGCACCCCCTCTCTCGGAGGGTTCAGGGCAGATACGCAGTATTTT
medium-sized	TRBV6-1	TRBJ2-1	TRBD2	CASSQRAGVVGRFF	TGTGCCAGCAGCCAGAGAGCGGGAGTCGTGGGTCGGTTCTTC
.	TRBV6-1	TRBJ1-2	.	CASSEYAAHYGYTF	TGTGCCAGCAGTGAATATGCGGCTCACTATGGCTACACCTTC
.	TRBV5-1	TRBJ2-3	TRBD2	CASSFRTSGGISYNEQYF	TGCGCCAGCAGCTTCCGGACTAGCGGGGGCATCTCCTACAATGAGCAGTATTTT
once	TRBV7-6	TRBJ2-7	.	CATSRWEDYEQYF	TGTGCCACCAGTCGATGGGAAGACTACGAGCAGTACTTC
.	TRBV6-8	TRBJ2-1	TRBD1	CASRPGTGRDEQFF	TGTGCCAGCAGACCAGGGACAGGTCGGGATGAGCAGTTCTTC
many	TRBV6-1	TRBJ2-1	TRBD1	CASSSRQGSYNEQFF	TGTGCCAGCAGTAGCAGACAGGGCTCCTACAATGAGCAGTTCTTC
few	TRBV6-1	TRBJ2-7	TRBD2	CASRTSPYNEQYF	TGTGCCAGCAGGACTAGCCCGTACAATGAGCAGTACTTC
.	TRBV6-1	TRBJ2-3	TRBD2	CASTTGGTGSGFSSTDTQYF	TGTGCCAGCACCACGGGGGGAACAGGCTCAGGGTTTTCTAGCACAGATACGCAGTATTTT